This record looks at one T cell receptor beta chain sequence and its context. Its recognized antigen is unknown. There are no base qualities to consult, and no much larger clone falls within one base. Genomic DNA was extracted from sorted cells for sequencing of the TCRbeta CDR3 region. TCRbeta CDR3 regions were sequenced using the immunoSEQ Assay. Not all clones reach the TCRdb copy of this immuneACCESS table, which keeps in-frame sequences only. Checked studies attribute under half of the gap to unresolved V genes and leave the rest unexplained. Counted in this sample were approximately 79,000 clones; around 86% of them appeared once. In total, the top ten clones hold 2.5% of the sample. Trimming costs V 6 bases and J 3 bases, and their ends lie 18 bases apart. Counted from cysteine to phenylalanine, this CDR3 has 16 amino acids. Kept here is only the CDR3 DNA, which spans 48 bases and is read in frame from base 1. According to the germline V gene, CDR1 reads MDHEN and CDR2 reads SYDVKM.

This specimen comes from a study of OX40 agonist ivuxolimab in advanced cancers. With regard to the full study: Ivuxolimab, which targeted the costimulatory receptor OX40 (CD134), was an agonistic, fully human IgG2 monoclonal antibody. Partial responses were achieved by three dose-escalation patients, of whom one had hepatocellular carcinoma and two had cutaneous melanoma. Among the approximately 54 dose-escalation patients, around 19 had hepatocellular carcinoma, approximately 15 melanoma, 9 renal cell carcinoma and 9 head and neck cancer. Patients were allowed to have had prior anti-PD-1, anti-PD-L1 or anti-CTLA-4 therapy, and around 40% of the dose-escalation patients had previously received checkpoint inhibitors. Intravenous ivuxolimab was administered to patients every 2 weeks at six dose levels: 0.01, 0.1, 0.3, 1.5, 3 and 10 mg/kg. In the dose-escalation cohort, 82.7% of patients were male, and the mean age was roughly 60 years, with a range of about 23 to 85. The monotherapy dose-escalation portion (N of about 52 patients) of the phase I ivuxolimab trial is reported in the paper. The point of sequencing TCRbeta in the periphery was to test whether ivuxolimab changed TCR sequence diversity and drove clonal T-cell expansion. Here is what the overall study found, with its caveats: Clonal expansion of both CD4+ and CD8+ blood T cells was observed from baseline to week 6 at doses 0.1 to 3.0 mg/kg. Low levels of normalized T-cell clonal expansion were also seen in some patients who did not respond. After ivuxolimab, CD8+ T cells had more expanded clones than CD4+ T cells on average. Partial responders in the 0.1-3.0 mg/kg groups had among the lowest normalized peripheral clonal expansion, especially among CD8+ T cells. The antigen specificity of the peripheral T cells that underwent clonal expansion was not determined.

Patients with autoimmune disease history or receiving systemic immunosuppression were excluded from the trial. Peripheral blood for TCR sequencing was collected from all dose cohorts at baseline, on cycle 4 day 1, and on cycle 7 day 1. The samples were taken from a phase I, first-in-human, multicenter, open-label dose-escalation trial of ivuxolimab. Adults with locally advanced or metastatic melanoma, renal cell, hepatocellular, or head and neck squamous cell carcinoma were enrolled in the trial. Before TCR sequencing, CD4+ T cells and CD8+ T cells were sorted from peripheral blood as separate populations.

The sequence links TRBV28 to TRBJ1-3; the D gene remains uncertain. Sequencing was performed on CD4+ or CD8+ T cells sorted from blood, taken in a trial of the OX40 agonist ivuxolimab. The clonotype was recovered from an adult with an advanced solid tumor such as melanoma, head and neck, liver or kidney cancer. The CDR3 has the sequence CASSLDGPGLGNTIYF. Here is the DNA: TGTGCCAGCAGCCTTGACGGACCCGGACTTGGAAACACCATATATTTT.